This entry lists 14 T cell receptor beta chains sequenced from one sample in a study of neurological immune-mediated disorders. Each CDR3 protein gets one entry after TCRdb re-called the 5' RACE reads with MiXCR. Of about 62,000 distinct CDR3 sequences detected, under 5.5% appear once; the ten largest clones hold roughly 3.3%. Sequencing used PBMCs. Receptors were obtained from a woman aged 50 to 60 with multiple sclerosis.

This clonotype was recorded many times. This chain uses TRBV7-6 with TRBJ2-2; 10 bases are a match to TRBD2. Germline V gene data show CDR1 as SGHVS and CDR2 as FNYEAQ. Germline trimming cut 7 bases from V and 2 bases from J; bases unmatched to any gene: 7. This CDR3 contains 16 residues. CDR3 loop: CASKNLAGVNTGELFF. Written as DNA, the CDR3 is TGTGCCAGCAAAAATCTAGCGGGGGTTAACACCGGGGAGCTGTTTTTT.

This clonotype has a count of ten or more. The CDR3 protein is CASSSGTGEKLFF. In nucleotides, the CDR3 is TGCGCCAGCAGCTCGGGGACGGGAGAAAAACTGTTTTTT. The V call is TRBV5-1, the J call TRBJ1-4, with a tentative D call TRBD1 (5 bases). This CDR3 has 13 amino acids. The V gene's germline CDR1 is SGHRS and CDR2 YFSETQ. Trimming shortened V by 3 bases and J by 8 bases, and 11 bases separated the two germline ends.

This clonotype was seen repeatedly, ten times or more. V is TRBV3-1 and J is TRBJ2-2, with 7 bases that match TRBD2. V lost 0 bases, J lost 6 bases, and 10 bases stayed unmatched. Germline V gives CDR1 LGHDT, CDR2 YNNKEL (reference sequence). The CDR3 extends over 17 amino acids. The CDR3 region is CASSQDPWSGVPGELFF. CDR3 sequence (DNA): TGTGCCAGCAGCCAAGATCCCTGGAGCGGGGTTCCCGGGGAGCTGTTTTTT. Supplemented by reference TRBV3-1 and TRBJ2-2, the full variable domain reads DTAVSQTPKYLVTQMGNDKSIKCEQNLGHDTMYWYKQDSKKFLKIMFSYNNKELIINETVPNRFSPKSPDKAHLNLHINSLELGDSAVYFCASSQDPWSGVPGELFFGEGSRLTVL.

This clonotype was seen ten or more times. The CDR3: CASSHEDRHYGYTF. The CDR3, as DNA: TGTGCCAGCAGCCATGAGGACAGGCACTATGGCTACACCTTC. V gene TRBV3-1 combines with J gene TRBJ1-2; TRBD1 agrees at 7 bases. The CDR3 spans 14 residues. Germline V gene lookup returns CDR1 LGHDT and CDR2 YNNKEL (reference sequence). Losses at the gene ends were 3 bases for V and 3 bases for J; bases not matched to a gene: 4.

This clonotype was seen many times. The V call is TRBV5-1, the J call TRBJ1-2; D is undetermined. The CDR3 has 12 residues. Per germline, CDR1 SGHRS and CDR2 YFSETQ. Trimming left V 4 bases short and J 5 bases short, with 9 bases between. The CDR3 spells CASSPDLYGYTF. The CDR3, as DNA: TGCGCCAGCAGCCCCGACTTATATGGCTACACCTTC. Supplemented by reference TRBV5-1 and TRBJ1-2, the full variable domain reads KAGVTQTPRYLIKTRGQQVTLSCSPISGHRSVSWYQQTPGQGLQFLFEYFSETQRNKGNFPGRFSGRQFSNSRSEMNVSTLELGDSALYLCASSPDLYGYTFGSGTRLTVV.

This clonotype was detected many times. The chain recombines TRBV12-3 or TRBV12-4 with TRBJ1-5; D ambiguous. Trimming left V 8 bases short and J 5 bases short, with 10 bases between. CDR3 length: 12 residues. The CDR3 DNA sequence: TGTGCCAGCTCCCCCATATATCAGCCCCAGCATTTT. Its translation: CASSPIYQPQHF.

This clonotype was recorded at least ten times. CDR3 protein: CASSREGQGAYNEQFF. The DNA for the CDR3 is TGCGCCAGCAGCAGGGAGGGACAGGGGGCCTACAATGAGCAGTTCTTC. The chain uses TRBV5-1 and TRBJ2-1; TRBD1 matches at 11 bases. The CDR3 has 16 residues. V shed 4 bases and J 2 bases; nucleotides not matched to a gene: 5. In germline, CDR1 is SGHRS, CDR2 YFSETQ.

The table lists this clonotype with many counts. V and J are TRBV5-1 and TRBJ2-1; the D is unclear. Germline V gives CDR1 SGHRS, CDR2 YFSETQ. Trimming shortened V by 9 bases and J by 3 bases, and 22 bases separated the two germline ends. The CDR3 has 16 amino acids. CDR3 region: CATSPTVSSGYNEQFF. DNA for the CDR3: TGCGCCACCTCACCGACCGTCTCCTCCGGCTACAATGAGCAGTTCTTC.

In this sample, this clonotype turned up many times. The CDR3: CASSLGREEQFF. In DNA, the CDR3 is TGCGCCAGCAGCTTGGGGCGGGAAGAGCAGTTCTTC. The genes are TRBV5-1 and TRBJ2-1; tentative D call: TRBD2 (6 bases). The CDR3 consists of 12 residues. The V and J ends lost 0 bases and 10 bases respectively, with 8 bases between them. Germline loops: CDR1 SGHRS, CDR2 YFSETQ. The full variable domain, its missing parts supplied by reference TRBV5-1 and TRBJ2-1, is KAGVTQTPRYLIKTRGQQVTLSCSPISGHRSVSWYQQTPGQGLQFLFEYFSETQRNKGNFPGRFSGRQFSNSRSEMNVSTLELGDSALYLCASSLGREEQFFGPGTRLTVL.

This clonotype showed up many times. The CDR3 bases are TGTGCCAGCAGCTTGTCGGTAGGACAGGGGAGGTACACCGGGGAGCTGTTTTTT. Translation gives CASSLSVGQGRYTGELFF. This sequence joins TRBV11-1 and TRBJ2-2; the match to TRBD1 covers 9 bases. V shed 3 bases and J 3 bases; nucleotides not matched to a gene: 11. Germline V gene sequence: CDR1 SGHAT, CDR2 FQDESV (reference sequence). The CDR3 has 18 amino acids.

This clonotype came up many times. The chain joins TRBV12-3 or TRBV12-4 to TRBJ2-3; 9 bases are a match to TRBD1. CDR3 length: 14 amino acids. V shed 2 bases, J shed 5 bases, and the junction held 2 bases outside the gene matches. The CDR3 nucleotides are TGTGCCAGCAGTTTAACAGGGGGCGTAGATACGCAGTATTTT. Its protein is CASSLTGGVDTQYF.

This clonotype was picked up many times. The J gene is TRBJ1-2, the V gene TRBV5-1; D is perhaps TRBD1 (6 bases). Trimming cost V 0 bases and J 4 bases, with 16 bases left between them. The CDR3 length is 16 residues. Germline CDR1 SGHRS, CDR2 YFSETQ. CDR3 region: CASSLVGAGDAYGYTF. CDR3 in DNA: TGCGCCAGCAGCTTGGTGGGGGCAGGGGATGCCTATGGCTACACCTTC.

This clonotype has at least ten counts. The chain carries TRBV11-2 and TRBJ1-2; D gene uncertain. This CDR3 has 14 amino acids. Per the germline V gene, CDR1 is SGHAT and CDR2 is FQNNGV. Deletions cut 4 bases from V and 8 bases from J, with 17 bases between. The CDR3 loop reads CASSSTAGSGGYTF. CDR3 DNA sequence: TGTGCCAGCAGCTCGACGGCGGGTTCGGGGGGCTACACCTTC. The full variable domain, with the rest looked up from reference TRBV11-2 and TRBJ1-2, is EAGVAQSPRYKIIEKRQSVAFWCNPISGHATLYWYQQILGQGPKLLIQFQNNGVVDDSQLPKDRFSAERLKGVDSTLKIQPAKLEDSAVYLCASSSTAGSGGYTFGSGTRLTVV.

This clonotype was seen more than once but under ten times. This sequence joins TRBV6-1 and TRBJ2-2, with 8 bases matching TRBD1. This CDR3 contains 16 residues. Germline V gene sequence: CDR1 MNHNS, CDR2 SASEGT. The V and J ends lost 5 bases and 5 bases, in that order; junction bases with no gene match: 10. CDR3 sequence: CASSLTGVRRTGELFF. The CDR3 coding sequence is TGTGCCAGCAGTCTGACAGGGGTACGTAGGACCGGGGAGCTGTTTTTT.